This passage covers 3 T cell receptor beta chains from one sample sequenced in a study of T cell responses to AZD1222 COVID-19 vaccine. Repertoires were generated with immunoSEQ multiplex PCR, while TCRdb's copy carries only in-frame clones and drops some. The data contain about 45,000 clones, roughly 75% of them seen just once; the ten biggest clones take up less than 25%. The specimen comprised peripheral blood, sampled 28 days after the second dose of the MenACWY control vaccine. These receptors were taken from an adult who received the MenACWY meningococcal vaccine as a control.

This clone showed up just once. CDR3 in DNA: TGTGCCAGTAGTATAATTTTGCAGGGAGGGAATCAGCCCCAGCATTTT. This encodes CASSIILQGGNQPQHF. The chain couples TRBV19 to TRBJ1-5; D is possibly TRBD1 (5 bases). Germline CDR1 reads LNHDA; CDR2 reads SQIVND (reference sequence). Deletions cut 2 bases from V and 4 bases from J, with 15 bases between. This CDR3 spans 16 amino acids. Combining the CDR3 with reference TRBV19 and TRBJ1-5 gives the whole variable domain DGGITQSPKYLFRKEGQNVTLSCEQNLNHDAMYWYRQDPGQGLRLIYYSQIVNDFQKGDIAEGYSVSREKKESFPLTVTSAQKNPTAFYLCASSIILQGGNQPQHFGDGTRLSIL.

The CDR3 spells CASTPPARDYGYTF. The CDR3 coding sequence is TGTGCCAGCACCCCCCCAGCGCGGGACTATGGCTACACCTTC. The chain carries TRBV19 and TRBJ1-2; D is unresolved. With 9 bases removed from V and 3 bases from J, the gap between germline ends came to 17 bases. The CDR3 length is 14 residues. Per germline, CDR1 LNHDA and CDR2 SQIVND (reference sequence).

V and J are TRBV2 and TRBJ2-7; weak D call: TRBD1 (7 bases). V was cut by 7 bases and J by 0 bases, with 10 bases left in between. CDR3 length: 13 residues. The germline gives CDR1 SNHLY, CDR2 FYNNEI. The CDR3 loop reads CASMRDSSYEQYV. CDR3 bases: TGTGCCAGCATGCGGGACAGCTCCTACGAGCAGTACGTC.